A single sample gave rise to the 20 T cell receptor beta chains below, sequenced in a study of cytomegalovirus exposure and HLA in healthy donors. The PCR ran on 60 Vbeta and 13 Jbeta primers. TCRdb keeps only in-frame clones here, not all; method: immunoSEQ multiplex PCR. The table lists approximately 140,000 clones, around 78% of them singletons, with over 1.5% in the top ten. Sequenced material: PBMCs. The receptors were gathered from a woman in her fifties or sixties in good health and CMV-seronegative.

The chain links TRBV25-1 to TRBJ2-2; 7 nucleotides line up with TRBD2. Germline V lookup: CDR1 MGHDK, CDR2 SYGVNS. The CDR3 spans 17 residues. The V and J ends lost 3 bases and 1 base, in that order; junction bases with no gene match: 8. The CDR3 DNA is TGTGCCAGCAGTGAGCTAGGGGCTAGCGGGAACACCGGGGAGCTGTTTTTT. Protein sequence: CASSELGASGNTGELFF.

This chain uses TRBV18 with TRBJ2-7; no clear D. Per germline, CDR1 KGHSH and CDR2 LQKENI. This CDR3 is built from 15 residues. The V end was cut by 2 bases, the J end by 4 bases, with 15 bases between. CDR3 region: CASSPGSGTDYEQYF. In DNA, the CDR3 is TGTGCCAGCTCACCAGGGTCTGGCACAGATTACGAGCAGTACTTC.

V and J are TRBV30 and TRBJ1-4, with a possible D match to TRBD1 (6 bases). Per germline, CDR1 GTSNPN and CDR2 SVGIG (reference sequence). CDR3 length: 14 residues. V lost 3 bases and J lost 3, with 11 bases in between. The DNA for the CDR3 is TGTGCCTGGAGCGGGCAGGGGTCTAATGAAAAACTGTTTTTT. Its protein product is CAWSGQGSNEKLFF. The full variable domain, rest sourced from reference TRBV30 and TRBJ1-4, is SQTIHQWPATLVQPVGSPLSLECTVEGTSNPNLYWYRQAAGRGLQLLFYSVGIGQISSEVPQNLSASRPQDRQFILSSKKLLLSDSGFYLCAWSGQGSNEKLFFGSGTQLSVL.

This clone was detected once. J is TRBJ2-3 and V is TRBV9; D uncertain. The V and J ends lost 1 base and 2 bases respectively, with 11 bases between them. Germline assignment: CDR1 SGDLS and CDR2 YYNGEE. CDR3 size: 15 residues. Here the CDR3 DNA reads TGTGCCAGCAGCGTATTGGCGGAGTACACAGATACGCAGTATTTT. Translated, it gives CASSVLAEYTDTQYF.

The chain employs TRBV28 and TRBJ2-3; 9 bases fit TRBD2. Germline V lookup: CDR1 MDHEN, CDR2 SYDVKM. This CDR3 has 15 residues. Trimming took 5 bases from V and 2 from J; bases not matched to a gene: 5. CDR3 coding DNA: TGTGCCAGCAGTGTTAGCGGGAGTTACACAGATACGCAGTATTTT. Protein product: CASSVSGSYTDTQYF.

The V call is TRBV11-2, the J call TRBJ2-7; the match to TRBD2 covers 7 bases. The V and J ends lost 3 bases and 2 bases, in that order; junction bases with no gene match: 4. The CDR3 contains 14 residues. Per the germline V gene, CDR1 is SGHAT and CDR2 is FQNNGV. This chain's CDR3 is CASSFSSGPYEQYF. The CDR3 bases are TGTGCCAGCAGCTTCTCTAGCGGACCCTACGAGCAGTACTTC.

In this sample, this clone turned up once. The chain recombines TRBV5-1 with TRBJ1-1; 7 bases are shared with TRBD1. Per germline, CDR1 SGHRS and CDR2 YFSETQ. J was trimmed by 11 bases and V by 4 bases; bases with no gene match: 17. The CDR3 runs to 15 residues. The CDR3 nucleotides read TGCGCCAGCAGCCCTCGAACAGGGGAAGGGCGAAGGGCTTTCTTT. It codes for CASSPRTGEGRRAFF.

In DNA, the CDR3 is TGTGCCAGCAGAGCCGGGACTAGCGGGACCGGGGATACGCAGTATTTT. This translates into CASRAGTSGTGDTQYF. The chain employs TRBV2 and TRBJ2-3; 13 positions match TRBD2. In germline, CDR1 is SNHLY, CDR2 FYNNEI. CDR3 size: 16 residues. The J segment lost 6 bases and the V segment lost 6 bases, leaving 9 bases of the junction unmatched.

The chain is built from TRBV6-4 and TRBJ2-7; a possible D gene is TRBD1 (8 bases). The V end was cut by 2 bases, the J end by 0 bases, with 29 bases between. The CDR3 is 21 residues long. Germline V gene lookup returns CDR1 MRHNA and CDR2 SNTAGT. DNA for the CDR3: TGTGCCAGCAGTGACCTCGGTGGGGGGGACAGGTCCTTCCGGGGCTCCTACGAGCAGTACGTC. It translates to CASSDLGGGDRSFRGSYEQYV.

The chain recombines TRBV29-1 with TRBJ2-5; TRBD1 aligns across 8 bases. Trimming cost V 8 bases and J 2 bases; bases outside gene matches: 10. The CDR3 length is 14 residues. Germline lookup yields CDR1 SQVTM and CDR2 ANQGSEA. The chain's CDR3 is CSLQTGTGQETQYF. DNA for the CDR3: TGCAGCCTTCAGACTGGGACAGGTCAAGAGACCCAGTACTTC.

The rearrangement uses TRBV7-3 and TRBJ2-7; D not certain. Per germline, CDR1 SGHTA and CDR2 FQGTGA. The CDR3 spans 13 residues. Trimming pared 7 bases from V and 7 bases from J, leaving 17 bases between. The CDR3 is CASTHSLTREQYF. CDR3 sequence (DNA): TGTGCCAGCACCCATTCTCTTACTCGGGAGCAGTACTTC.

The chain is built from TRBV9 and TRBJ2-1; D might be TRBD1 (5 bases). Trimming shortened V by 0 bases and J by 4 bases, and 8 bases separated the two germline ends. The CDR3 spans 14 residues. CDR1 and CDR2 (germline): SGDLS, YYNGEE. The CDR3 DNA follows: TGTGCCAGCAGCGTAGCTACAGGATACAATGAGCAGTTCTTC. This gives the protein CASSVATGYNEQFF.

The CDR3 here is CASSLDFNEKLFF. The CDR3, as DNA: TGTGCCAGCAGCCTGGACTTTAATGAAAAACTGTTTTTT. The chain couples TRBV27 to TRBJ1-4; D gene uncertain. This CDR3 is built from 13 residues. V shed 6 bases and J shed 4 bases, with 9 bases lying between them. Germline CDR1 reads MNHEY; CDR2 reads SMNVEV (reference sequence).

The chain uses TRBV5-6 and TRBJ2-1; the D gene is possibly TRBD2 (6 bases). This CDR3 contains 14 residues. V was clipped by 2 bases and J by 9 bases, with 15 bases between them. Germline CDR1 reads SGHDT; CDR2 reads YYEEEE. Here the CDR3 reads CASSFDGRRGEQFF. Here the CDR3 DNA reads TGTGCCAGCAGCTTCGACGGGAGAAGGGGTGAGCAGTTCTTC. Full variable domain (outside the CDR3, taken from reference TRBV5-6 and TRBJ2-1): DAGVTQSPTHLIKTRGQQVTLRCSPKSGHDTVSWYQQALGQGPQFIFQYYEEEERQRGNFPDRFSGHQFPNYSSELNVNALLLGDSALYLCASSFDGRRGEQFFGPGTRLTVL.

This chain connects TRBV29-1 to TRBJ2-3, with a possible D match to TRBD2 (6 bases). CDR1 is SQVTM, CDR2 ANQGSEA, per germline. The CDR3 is made up of 14 amino acids. V lost 5 bases, J lost 2 bases, and 14 bases lay in between. CDR3 bases: TGCAGCGTTCTGTCTTGGGGACTCACAGATACGCAGTATTTT. Translating gives CSVLSWGLTDTQYF.

The rearrangement joins TRBV28 to TRBJ2-7; D unresolved. This CDR3 has 16 amino acids. V was trimmed by 6 bases and J by 4 bases, leaving 22 bases between them. The germline V gene has CDR1 MDHEN and CDR2 SYDVKM. The CDR3 nucleotides read TGTGCCAGCAGATCCCCGCAAGCGTCCTGGGTATACGAGCAGTACTTC. Translation: CASRSPQASWVYEQYF. The entire variable domain, with the rest obtained from reference TRBV28 and TRBJ2-7, is as follows: DVKVTQSSRYLVKRTGEKVFLECVQDMDHENMFWYRQDPGLGLRLIYFSYDVKMKEKGDIPEGYSVSREKKERFSLILESASTNQTSMYLCASRSPQASWVYEQYFGPGTRLTVT.

CDR3 nucleotide sequence: TGTGCCTGGAGTCCCCTGACTAGCGGATCCGTACGGGAGCAGTACTTC. This sequence encodes CAWSPLTSGSVREQYF. The chain is built from TRBV30 and TRBJ2-7; TRBD2 matches 9 bases. The V and J ends lost 2 bases and 7 bases, in that order; junction bases with no gene match: 15. CDR3 size: 16 residues. Germline V CDR1 and CDR2: GTSNPN, SVGIG (reference sequence).

This chain joins TRBV6-5 and TRBJ2-1, with D tentatively TRBD2 (6 bases). V lost 2 bases to trimming and J lost 4 bases, with 12 bases between them. The CDR3 sequence is 15 residues long. CDR1 and CDR2 (germline): MNHEY, SVGAGI. For the CDR3, the DNA is TGTGCCAGCAGTTACACGTCTAGCGTATACAATGAGCAGTTCTTC. It specifies CASSYTSSVYNEQFF.

The chain carries TRBV12-5 and TRBJ2-7, with TRBD1 matching over 8 bases. The CDR3 sequence is 13 residues long. After removal of 7 bases from V and 4 bases from J, the junction contained 6 bases not matched to a gene. Germline V gene sequence: CDR1 LGHNT, CDR2 FRNRAP. CDR3 sequence reads: CASVCRGHYEQYV. CDR3 sequence (DNA): TGTGCTAGTGTCTGCAGGGGGCATTACGAGCAGTACGTC.

The table lists this clone with a count of one. This chain connects TRBV27 to TRBJ2-3; tentatively, D is TRBD2 (6 bases). Germline CDR1 and CDR2: MNHEY and SMNVEV (reference sequence). Trimming cost V 5 bases and J 4 bases, with 16 bases left between them. The CDR3 is 15 amino acids. The CDR3 DNA reads TGTGCCAGCAGTACCCCGGCGGGGAGGCCAGATACGCAGTATTTT. Translating it yields CASSTPAGRPDTQYF.